The sequence of this TCR beta chain was determined in a study of blood T cell repertoires in COVID-19. Across the whole study: In each case, the material was cDNA or gDNA derived from T cells, B-cell-depleted T cells, or PBMCs.

Participant reports of clinical history set cohort assignment. The junction had 5 bases not matched to a gene; V was cut back by 0 bases and J by 8 bases. This CDR3 comprises 15 residues. Germline CDR1 is SGHTS and CDR2 is YDEGEE. Profiling relied on immunoSEQ multiplex PCR, and the TCRdb table lists in-frame clones only, not all of them. The sample contains some 200,000 clones, roughly four fifths of which appear only once. Sequenced: PBMCs or T cells enriched from blood (not recorded which). The origin of this receptor is a middle-aged man who had recovered from COVID-19. The rearrangement joins TRBV5-8 to TRBJ2-5; 12 bases fit TRBD2. CDR3 in amino acids: CASSLALAGGQTQYF. CDR3 coding DNA: TGTGCCAGCAGCTTGGCACTAGCGGGAGGACAAACCCAGTACTTC.